Listed here are 18 T cell receptor beta chains from one sample, sequenced in a study of breast tumors, draining lymph nodes, adjacent tissues. In TCRdb, the multiplex PCR reads were re-called with MiXCR into one record per CDR3 protein. Seen here are about 200,000 distinct CDR3 sequences, 30% to 40% observed once, and the top ten hold roughly 4%. Samples came from axillary lymph nodes draining the breast cancer. Sequenced material: axillary lymph node tissue. Receptor source: a female donor with breast cancer. Some clones in this sample may be carry-over from other donors' samples.

As to this clonotype: A much larger clone differs from this one at a single base, so this may be a read error. The genes are TRBV19 and TRBJ2-1, with a weak D call TRBD2 (6 bases). CDR3 length equals 15 residues. Germline V gives CDR1 LNHDA, CDR2 SQIVND (reference sequence). Trimming removed 1 base at V and 4 bases at J, with 11 bases between. CDR3 sequence reads: CASSIVGGPYNEQFF. CDR3 DNA sequence: TGTGCCAGTAGTATAGTGGGGGGACCATACAATGAGCAGTTCTTC. The variable domain in full, completed from reference TRBV19 and TRBJ2-1, reads DGGITQSPKYLFRKEGQNVTLSCEQNLNHDAMYWYRQDPGQGLRLIYYSQIVNDFQKGDIAEGYSVSREKKESFPLTVTSAQKNPTAFYLCASSIVGGPYNEQFFGPGTRLTVL.

The V gene is TRBV2, the J gene TRBJ2-6; TRBD1 agrees at 10 bases. The CDR3 length is 13 residues. The V segment lost 7 bases and the J segment 9 bases; nucleotides outside the gene matches: 3. Germline-derived CDR1 and CDR2 are SNHLY and FYNNEI. The chain's CDR3 is CASKRDRGNVLTF. The CDR3 region has the DNA TGTGCCAGCAAAAGGGACAGGGGCAACGTCCTGACTTTC.

This clonotype was counted between two and nine times. This could be a read error, since a much larger clone is one nucleotide away. The rearrangement links TRBV12-3 or TRBV12-4 to TRBJ2-7; 8 bases fit TRBD1. This CDR3 is 15 amino acids long. Losses at the gene ends were 3 bases for V and 5 bases for J; bases not matched to a gene: 9. The CDR3 loop reads CASSFAPGGANEQYF. CDR3 DNA: TGTGCCAGCAGTTTCGCCCCAGGGGGCGCCAACGAGCAGTACTTC.

Comment on this clonotype: A read error may be the cause here, since a much bigger clone is one base away. The rearrangement joins TRBV5-6 to TRBJ2-1; D remains unclear. This CDR3 has 14 amino acids. The germline V gene encodes CDR1 SGHDT and CDR2 YYEEEE. Trimming cost V 2 bases and J 2 bases, with 8 bases left between them. For the CDR3, the DNA is TGTGCCAGCAGCTTCCTGACCACCTACAATGAGCAGTTCTTC. Residues: CASSFLTTYNEQFF. The complete variable domain, with remaining parts taken from reference TRBV5-6 and TRBJ2-1, reads DAGVTQSPTHLIKTRGQQVTLRCSPKSGHDTVSWYQQALGQGPQFIFQYYEEEERQRGNFPDRFSGHQFPNYSSELNVNALLLGDSALYLCASSFLTTYNEQFFGPGTRLTVL.

The table lists this clonotype with many counts. The chain combines TRBV4-2 with TRBJ2-3; D ambiguous. The CDR3 spans 18 residues. Trimming removed 0 bases at V and 2 bases at J, with 18 bases between. Germline V CDR1 and CDR2: LGHNA, YNFKEQ. The CDR3 reads CASSQDWADGESTDTQYF. The CDR3 DNA reads TGTGCCAGCAGCCAAGATTGGGCTGACGGAGAGTCCACAGATACGCAGTATTTT.

This clonotype was picked up many times. The chain uses TRBV20-1 and TRBJ1-4; possibly TRBD1 for D (5 bases). The V gene's germline CDR1 is DFQATT and CDR2 SNEGSKA (reference sequence). The CDR3 length is 13 residues. The V end was cut by 6 bases, the J end by 7 bases, with 15 bases between. CDR3 nucleotide sequence: TGCAGTGCGACGGGACTCCTTGGTGAAAAACTGTTTTTT. It yields the protein CSATGLLGEKLFF.

The sample holds a few counts of this clonotype. This clone may be a read error of a much larger clone one base away. The CDR3 loop is CASSLDPWVRTQYF. CDR3 nucleotides: TGCGCCAGCAGCTTAGACCCTTGGGTAAGGACCCAGTACTTC. The rearrangement links TRBV5-5 to TRBJ2-5; D is unclear. This CDR3 spans 14 amino acids. CDR1 is SGHKS and CDR2 is YYEKEE in the germline V gene (reference sequence).

The rearrangement links TRBV2 to TRBJ1-1; no reliable D call. The CDR3 is made up of 12 amino acids. V lost 5 bases to trimming and J lost 8 bases, with 12 bases between them. Germline V gene sequence: CDR1 SNHLY, CDR2 FYNNEI. CDR3 loop: CASSSDTLEAFF. CDR3 bases: TGTGCCAGCAGTAGTGACACTCTAGAAGCTTTCTTT.

This clonotype was seen many times. This chain links TRBV15 with TRBJ1-4; D gene unclear. The CDR3 has 15 amino acids. Germline assignment: CDR1 LNHNV and CDR2 YYDKDF (reference sequence). V gave up 0 bases and J gave up 2 bases, with 7 bases separating them. CDR3 coding DNA: TGTGCCACCAGCAGAGAAGCGTTGACTAATGAAAAACTGTTTTTT. Amino acid sequence: CATSREALTNEKLFF.

With respect to this clonotype: The junction and the germline gene differ at one end; a read error may be behind it. The chain couples TRBV12-3 or TRBV12-4 to TRBJ2-1, with D possibly matching TRBD1 (6 bases). CDR3 length equals 15 residues. CDR3: CVSSFQGQAYNEQFF. CDR3 sequence (DNA): TGTGTCAGCAGTTTCCAGGGACAAGCCTACAATGAGCAGTTCTTC.

This clonotype showed up many times. The genes are TRBV4-1 and TRBJ1-2; D unclear. The length of the CDR3 is 12 residues. Germline lookup yields CDR1 MGHRA and CDR2 YSYEKL. The germline V and J ends were trimmed by 2 bases and 8 bases, with 9 bases remaining between them. The CDR3 region has the DNA TGCGCCAGCAGCCAAAGTATAGGCGGCTACACCTTC. Translating it yields CASSQSIGGYTF.

In this sample, this clonotype turned up many times. The chain employs TRBV29-1 and TRBJ1-3; D not resolved. In germline, CDR1 is SQVTM, CDR2 ANQGSEA. V was shortened by 0 bases and J by 5 bases, with 5 bases between the two germline ends. CDR3 length: 12 amino acids. DNA for the CDR3: TGCAGCGTTGAAGAGCGACGAAACACCATATATTTT. Translating it yields CSVEERRNTIYF.

This clonotype was seen ten or more times. The chain uses TRBV29-1 and TRBJ2-5; 10 nucleotides agree with TRBD1. The germline V gene encodes CDR1 SQVTM and CDR2 ANQGSEA. V lost 0 bases, J lost 5 bases, and 6 bases stayed unmatched. The CDR3 runs to 15 residues. DNA of the CDR3: TGCAGCGTTGAAGAGGGACAGGGGATTTTGGAGACCCAGTACTTC. Encoded protein: CSVEEGQGILETQYF.

In its sample, this clonotype was seen once. The V gene is TRBV5-6, the J gene TRBJ1-1, with D hard to call. The CDR3 contains 12 residues. CDR1 is SGHDT, CDR2 YYEEEE, per germline. V lost 5 bases, J lost 8 bases, and 13 bases lay in between. CDR3 region: CASSPLVGEAFF. The DNA for the CDR3 is TGTGCCAGCAGTCCGTTGGTGGGGGAAGCTTTCTTT. Full variable domain (outside the CDR3, taken from reference TRBV5-6 and TRBJ1-1): DAGVTQSPTHLIKTRGQQVTLRCSPKSGHDTVSWYQQALGQGPQFIFQYYEEEERQRGNFPDRFSGHQFPNYSSELNVNALLLGDSALYLCASSPLVGEAFFGQGTRLTVV.

This clonotype was counted many times. This rearrangement joins TRBV20-1 to TRBJ2-5; D possibly corresponds to TRBD1 (8 bases). CDR3 length: 17 amino acids. Trimming removed 6 bases at V and 5 bases at J, with 28 bases between. Germline V gene data show CDR1 as DFQATT and CDR2 as SNEGSKA (reference sequence). CDR3 sequence: CSAARGGTGGGRETQYF. The CDR3 nucleotides read TGCAGTGCGGCTAGGGGAGGGACAGGTGGGGGGCGGGAGACCCAGTACTTC.

The chain has TRBV27 and TRBJ2-5; D gene unclear. Between the trimmed V and J ends, which lost 5 bases and 0 bases, there was a span of 7 bases. The CDR3 loop spans 13 amino acids. Germline CDR1 is MNHEY and CDR2 is SMNVEV (reference sequence). CDR3 amino acids: CASSPSYQETQYF. CDR3 DNA: TGTGCCAGCAGTCCTTCGTACCAAGAGACCCAGTACTTC.

V usage is TRBV20-1 and J usage is TRBJ2-5, with 9 positions matching TRBD2. CDR3 length: 14 residues. Unmatched junction bases numbered 6, after V lost 5 bases and J lost 2 bases. From germline, CDR1 is DFQATT and CDR2 SNEGSKA (reference sequence). Here the CDR3 reads CSAFPLAGQETQYF. CDR3 sequence (DNA): TGCAGTGCTTTTCCCCTAGCGGGACAAGAGACCCAGTACTTC.

The CDR3 bases are TGTGCCAGCAGCTTGGCCGGGGGGCAAGAGACCCAGTACTTC. Encoded protein: CASSLAGGQETQYF. This chain uses TRBV5-4 with TRBJ2-5; 7 bases agree with TRBD2. The CDR3 runs 14 residues. V lost 0 bases and J lost 2; bases outside the gene matches: 1. Germline loops: CDR1 SGHNT, CDR2 YYREEE (reference sequence).